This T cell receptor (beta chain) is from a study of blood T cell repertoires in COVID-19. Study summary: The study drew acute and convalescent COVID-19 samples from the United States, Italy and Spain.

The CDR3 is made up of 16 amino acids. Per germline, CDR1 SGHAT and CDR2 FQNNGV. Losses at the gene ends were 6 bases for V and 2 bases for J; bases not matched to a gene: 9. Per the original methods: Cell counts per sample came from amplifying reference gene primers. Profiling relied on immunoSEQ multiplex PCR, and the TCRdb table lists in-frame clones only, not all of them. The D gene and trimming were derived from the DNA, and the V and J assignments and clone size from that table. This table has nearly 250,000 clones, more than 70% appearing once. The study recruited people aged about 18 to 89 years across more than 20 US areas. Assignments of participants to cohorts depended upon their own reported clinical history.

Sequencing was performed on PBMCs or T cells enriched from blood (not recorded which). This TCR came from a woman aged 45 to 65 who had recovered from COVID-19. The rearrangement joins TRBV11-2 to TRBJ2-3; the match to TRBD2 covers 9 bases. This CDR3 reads CASRLPAGGITDTQYF. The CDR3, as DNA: TGTGCCAGCAGACTACCCGCGGGGGGGATCACAGATACGCAGTATTTT.